This T cell receptor beta chain is drawn from a study of CXCR3-negative and CXCR3-positive naive CD8 T cells. Germline V CDR1 and CDR2: SGHNT, YYREEE (reference sequence). This CDR3 comprises 15 residues. TRB cDNA was prepared as libraries by UMI-labeled 5' RACE. TCRdb derives one entry per CDR3 protein from the 5' RACE reads, leaving out DNA. The data show just over 60,000 distinct CDR3 sequences, and the top ten clones hold around 4%. Study conclusions and caveats: Naive CXCR3-positive and CXCR3-negative cells shared TRBV-TRBJ usage; memory cells diverged. The naive subsets expressed comparable surface CD5, and the authors inferred TCR strength from TRB CDR3 properties.

Of note for this clonotype: The target antigen is unknown.

This chain links TRBV5-4 with TRBJ2-1. Input material: naive CXCR3- CD8+ T cells from blood. Regarding subset: CD45RO-CCR7+CD27+CD95- naive CD8+ T cells lacking CXCR3 (TNR3-). The sequence was obtained from a human donor in good health. Some clones in this sample may be carry-over from other donors' samples. Here the CDR3 reads CASTLGYSSYNEQFF.